This TCR beta chain was identified during a study of CD4 T cells in relation to SARS-CoV-2 and coronaviruses. Study background: The negative reference was HIV-1 Nef peptide pool or peptide-free culture.

Libraries were prepared by immunoSEQ multiplex PCR; TCRdb keeps only in-frame clonotypes and omits some of them. The profile covers about 25,000 clones, with 60% to 85% appearing a single time and 20% to 25% taken by the ten largest. V lost 2 bases to trimming and J lost 3 bases, with 7 bases between them. Germline V lookup: CDR1 MNHEY, CDR2 SVGAGI. This CDR3 comprises 13 residues. This clone was seen a few times. Its antigen is undetermined. The same CDR3 can be traced to other DNA sequences in this sample. The study's findings and limits: SARS-CoV-2-driven expansion was significantly weaker in crossreactive than monoreactive clones.

CD4+ T cells from unexposed donors were obtained before the COVID-19 pandemic (2011-2018). Isolation of CD4+ T cells took place after approximately 11 days in culture. The origin of this receptor is a human donor in good health. The chain carries TRBV6-5 and TRBJ1-1; D uncertain. Specimen: CD4+ T cells from PBMCs, cultured in vitro. The CDR3 here is CASSYGRDTEAFF. The CDR3 DNA is TGTGCCAGCAGTTACGGCCGTGACACTGAAGCTTTCTTT.